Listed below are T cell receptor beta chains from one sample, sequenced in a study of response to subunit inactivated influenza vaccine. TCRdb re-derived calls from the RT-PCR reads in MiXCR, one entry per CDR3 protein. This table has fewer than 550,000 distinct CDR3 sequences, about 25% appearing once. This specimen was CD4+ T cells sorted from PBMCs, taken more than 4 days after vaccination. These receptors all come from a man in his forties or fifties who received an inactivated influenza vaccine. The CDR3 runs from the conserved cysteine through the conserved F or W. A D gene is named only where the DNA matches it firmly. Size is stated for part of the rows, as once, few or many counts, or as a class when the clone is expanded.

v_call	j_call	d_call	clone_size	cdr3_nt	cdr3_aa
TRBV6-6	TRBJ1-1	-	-	TGTGCCAGCGCGAACAAGACTTACACTGAAGCTTTCTTT	CASANKTYTEAFF
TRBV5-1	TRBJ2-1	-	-	TGCGCCAGCAGCCTAGGACCCATAATAGGCAATGAGCAGTTCTTC	CASSLGPIIGNEQFF
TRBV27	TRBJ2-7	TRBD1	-	TGTGCCAGCAGCCAGGAGTGGACAGGGGTCTACGAGCAGTACTTC	CASSQEWTGVYEQYF
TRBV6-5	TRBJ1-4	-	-	TGTGCCAGCAGTTTCTACGCGGACAGCGAAAAACTGTTTTTT	CASSFYADSEKLFF
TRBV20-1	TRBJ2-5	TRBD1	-	TGCAGTGCTAGCGGGACAGCGAGAGATGAAACCCAGTACTTC	CSASGTARDETQYF
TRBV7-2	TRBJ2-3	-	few	TGTGCCAGCAGCCAGAGGTACAGGTCAGATACGCAGTATTTT	CASSQRYRSDTQYF
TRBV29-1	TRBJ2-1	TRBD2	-	TGCAAGGCGGGGGACTCCTACAATGAGCAGTTCTTC	CKAGDSYNEQFF
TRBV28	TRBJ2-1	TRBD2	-	TGTGCCAGCAGTTTATTTGCGGGGGGGGGCGTTGAGCAGTTCTTC	CASSLFAGGGVEQFF
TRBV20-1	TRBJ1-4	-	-	TGCAGTGCTTCTAACAGGGAGGGGGATGAAAAACTGTTTTTT	CSASNREGDEKLFF
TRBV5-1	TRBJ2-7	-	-	TGCGCCAGCAGCCGCGACTCCGAGCAGTACTTC	CASSRDSEQYF
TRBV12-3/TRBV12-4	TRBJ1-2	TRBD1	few	TGTGCCAGCAGTAGTGACAGGGCCTTGGATGGCTACACCTTC	CASSSDRALDGYTF
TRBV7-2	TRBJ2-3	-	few	TGTGCCAGCAGCTTTCAGGTGGAGGATACGCAGTATTTT	CASSFQVEDTQYF
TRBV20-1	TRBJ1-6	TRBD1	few	TGCAGTGCTAGGACCGGGACAGGGGATTCACCCCTCCACTTT	CSARTGTGDSPLHF
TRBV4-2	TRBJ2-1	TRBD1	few	TGTGCCAGCAGCCAAGACGACAGGGTCACCTACAATGAGCAGTTCTTC	CASSQDDRVTYNEQFF
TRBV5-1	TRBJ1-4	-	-	TGCGCCAGCAGCTTGGAAAGGGTTGATGAAAAACTGTTTTTT	CASSLERVDEKLFF
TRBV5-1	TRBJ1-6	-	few	TGCGCCAGCAGCTTGGGGGGGGTACTCGAGTCACCCCTCCACTTT	CASSLGGVLESPLHF
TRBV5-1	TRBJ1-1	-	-	TGCGCCAGCAGCTTCCAAGACAGTGGGGCTTTCTTT	CASSFQDSGAFF
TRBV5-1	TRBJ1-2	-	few	TGCGCCAGCAGTCCTACAGCACCCTATGGCTACACCTTC	CASSPTAPYGYTF
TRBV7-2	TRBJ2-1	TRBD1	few	TGTGCCAGCAGCACCGTTCCAGGGGGCGGTTACAATGAGCAGTTCTTC	CASSTVPGGGYNEQFF
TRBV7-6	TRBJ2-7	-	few	TGTGCCAGCAGCTTAGAGCCAGGCTCCCCCTACGAGCAGTACTTC	CASSLEPGSPYEQYF
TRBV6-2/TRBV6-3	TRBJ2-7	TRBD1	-	TGTGCCAGCAGTTACACAACAGGGGGCAGCCCCCACGAGCAGTACTTC	CASSYTTGGSPHEQYF
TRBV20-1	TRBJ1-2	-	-	TGCAGTGCCAACAGGGAGGACTATGGCTACACCTTC	CSANREDYGYTF
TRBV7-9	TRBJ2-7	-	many	TGTGCCAGCAGCTTAGCAGTAGGAGGGCTCCACTACGAGCAGTACTTC	CASSLAVGGLHYEQYF
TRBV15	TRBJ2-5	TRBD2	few	TGTGCCACCAGCAGCGGGGGGATACAAGAGACCCAGTACTTC	CATSSGGIQETQYF
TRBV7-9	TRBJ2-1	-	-	TGTGCCAGCAGCCGGGGAGAGACCTACAATGAGCAGTTCTTC	CASSRGETYNEQFF
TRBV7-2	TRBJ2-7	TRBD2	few	TGTGCCAGCAGCTTAAGAGCGGGGGGGGACTACGAGCAGTACTTC	CASSLRAGGDYEQYF
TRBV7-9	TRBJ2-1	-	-	TGTGCCAGCAGCCTTCTAGGGGCAGACTCCTACAATGAGCAGTTCTTC	CASSLLGADSYNEQFF
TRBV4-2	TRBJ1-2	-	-	TGTGCCAGCAGCCAACCACGGACGGGTAGTACGCCATCTTATGGCTACACCTTC	CASSQPRTGSTPSYGYTF
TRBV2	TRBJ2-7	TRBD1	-	TGTGCCAGCTTGCGGACAGGCGCCTACGAGCAGTACTTC	CASLRTGAYEQYF
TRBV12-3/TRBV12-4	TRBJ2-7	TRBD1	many	TGTGCCAGCAGCAGGGGGCTATACGAGCAGTACTTC	CASSRGLYEQYF
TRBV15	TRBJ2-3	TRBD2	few	TGTGCCACCAGCAGAGCCTCCAGCGGGGGGCTCTCGGATACGCAGTATTTT	CATSRASSGGLSDTQYF
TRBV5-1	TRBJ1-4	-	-	TGCGCCAGCAGCTTTGGAGGGCCCGAGGAAAAACTGTTTTTT	CASSFGGPEEKLFF
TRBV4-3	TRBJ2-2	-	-	TGCGCCAGCAGGAGAGAACTGAACACCGGGGAGCTGTTTTTT	CASRRELNTGELFF
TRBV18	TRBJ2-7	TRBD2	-	TGTGCCAGCTCACCATTAACTAGCGGGAGTGTCGAGCAGTACTTC	CASSPLTSGSVEQYF
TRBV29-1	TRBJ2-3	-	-	TGCAGCGTTGATGTTGGGGGAGCGTGGACAGATACGCAGTATTTT	CSVDVGGAWTDTQYF